Following are 19 T cell receptor beta chains from one sample sequenced in a study of response to subunit inactivated influenza vaccine. TCRdb fed the RT-PCR reads into MiXCR, producing one record per CDR3 protein. The table records roughly 650,000 distinct CDR3 sequences, 12% to 15% of them present only once. The specimen comprised PBMCs from blood, sampled 14 to 15 days before vaccination. Receptors were obtained from a man between 45 and 60 years old who received an inactivated influenza vaccine.

The chain combines TRBV5-1 with TRBJ2-7; tentatively, D is TRBD2 (6 bases). Germline CDR1 is SGHRS and CDR2 is YFSETQ. V lost 1 base, J lost 7 bases, and 21 bases lay in between. The CDR3 is 16 residues long. The CDR3 loop is CASSLRSDTGGGEQYF. DNA for the CDR3: TGCGCCAGCAGCTTGCGGTCGGACACCGGTGGAGGGGAGCAGTACTTC.

This clonotype was seen many times. This chain connects TRBV12-3 or TRBV12-4 to TRBJ2-2, with no clear D. CDR3 length: 14 residues. V shed 3 bases and J shed 2 bases, with 7 bases lying between them. In nucleotides, the CDR3 is TGTGCCAGCAGTTTTCGGCAAAACACCGGGGAGCTGTTTTTT. The encoded protein is CASSFRQNTGELFF.

The chain has TRBV6-2 or TRBV6-3 and TRBJ2-2; possibly TRBD1 for D (7 bases). Deletions cut 3 bases from V and 3 bases from J, with 11 bases between. Germline V gives CDR1 MNHEY, CDR2 SVGEGT. This CDR3 region has 15 residues. This CDR3 is CASSYQGGDTGELFF. Written as DNA, the CDR3 is TGTGCCAGCAGTTATCAGGGGGGTGACACCGGGGAGCTGTTTTTT.

This clonotype showed up just a few times. The chain carries TRBV9 and TRBJ2-1, with 8 bases matching TRBD1. With 3 bases clipped from V and 6 bases from J, the junction kept 8 bases outside the gene matches. The CDR3 consists of 15 residues. The germline CDR1 and CDR2 sequences are SGDLS and YYNGEE. This CDR3 is CASSEQDRVGNEQFF. The CDR3 DNA sequence: TGTGCCAGCAGCGAGCAGGACAGGGTGGGCAATGAGCAGTTCTTC.

The V call is TRBV27, the J call TRBJ2-6, with D perhaps matching TRBD1 (6 bases). V was clipped by 5 bases and J by 4 bases, with 12 bases between them. Germline-derived CDR1 and CDR2 are MNHEY and SMNVEV (reference sequence). This CDR3 is 15 amino acids long. CDR3 in amino acids: CASSQQGGGANVLTF. In nucleotides, the CDR3 is TGTGCCAGCAGTCAACAGGGCGGAGGGGCCAACGTCCTGACTTTC.

The gene calls are TRBV4-1 and TRBJ2-7; tentative D call: TRBD1 (5 bases). The CDR3 spans 15 residues. V lost 0 bases, J lost 2 bases, and 11 bases lay in between. The germline gives CDR1 MGHRA, CDR2 YSYEKL. The DNA of the CDR3 is TGCGCCAGCAGCCAAGAGCAGGGAAGTACCTACGAGCAGTACTTC. Encoded protein: CASSQEQGSTYEQYF.

The genes are TRBV4-1 and TRBJ2-1; D remains ambiguous. The germline V gene encodes CDR1 MGHRA and CDR2 YSYEKL. V lost 2 bases to trimming and J lost 4 bases, with 15 bases between them. CDR3 length: 16 amino acids. The CDR3 region has the DNA TGCGCCAGCAGCCAATATCAAGTCGGGCAGTACAATGAGCAGTTCTTC. Protein sequence: CASSQYQVGQYNEQFF.

This clonotype was seen a few times. This sequence joins TRBV12-3 or TRBV12-4 and TRBJ2-1; 11 nucleotides agree with TRBD2. V trimming: 0 bases; J trimming: 10 bases; junction bases outside the gene matches: 5. The CDR3 runs to 15 residues. DNA of the CDR3: TGTGCCAGCAGTTTAGCCCTAGCGGGGGGACGCGAGCAGTTCTTC. This translates into CASSLALAGGREQFF.

This clonotype was found a few times. This chain joins TRBV7-9 and TRBJ2-1, with D unresolved. From germline, CDR1 is SEHNR and CDR2 FQNEAQ (reference sequence). The CDR3 has 14 residues. V lost 2 bases, J lost 1 base, and 6 bases lay in between. CDR3 residues: CASSLMESYNEQFF. As DNA, the CDR3 is TGTGCCAGCAGCTTAATGGAGTCCTACAATGAGCAGTTCTTC.

This clonotype was recorded at least ten times. This CDR3 is CSARDQSRNTIYF. For the CDR3, the DNA is TGCAGTGCTAGAGATCAAAGCAGAAACACCATATATTTT. V usage is TRBV20-1 and J usage is TRBJ1-3, with D unresolved. The CDR3 has 13 amino acids. Between the trimmed V and J ends, which lost 0 bases and 5 bases, there was a span of 8 bases. Germline values: CDR1 DFQATT, CDR2 SNEGSKA (reference sequence).

This rearrangement joins TRBV5-1 to TRBJ2-5, with 8 bases aligning to TRBD1. This CDR3 region has 15 residues. The germline CDR1 and CDR2 sequences are SGHRS and YFSETQ. With V trimmed by 4 bases and J by 1 base, 6 bases remained unmatched. The CDR3 is CASSPDRAIQETQYF. The CDR3 nucleotides read TGCGCCAGCAGCCCGGACAGGGCGATCCAAGAGACCCAGTACTTC.

The chain couples TRBV5-1 to TRBJ2-1; TRBD2 might be the D (6 bases). CDR1 and CDR2 (germline): SGHRS, YFSETQ. The V end was cut by 5 bases, the J end by 4 bases, with 19 bases between. This CDR3 is built from 16 residues. CDR3 sequence (DNA): TGCGCCAGCAGTCTTACGGCGGGGTCCAAGTACAATGAGCAGTTCTTC. This gives the protein CASSLTAGSKYNEQFF.

This clonotype was seen repeatedly, ten times or more. This chain joins TRBV4-2 and TRBJ2-1; the D is unclear. V shed 4 bases and J shed 8 bases, with 21 bases lying between them. The germline CDR1 and CDR2 sequences are LGHNA and YNFKEQ. The CDR3 has 16 residues. The CDR3 is CASSRRSIGEMDEQFF. The CDR3 DNA sequence: TGTGCCAGCAGCCGACGCTCCATCGGTGAGATGGATGAGCAGTTCTTC.

This clonotype was seen only a few times. The rearrangement links TRBV11-1 to TRBJ1-6; TRBD1 matches at 10 bases. The CDR3 runs 17 residues. V lost 2 bases, J lost 6 bases, and 7 bases stayed unmatched. From germline, CDR1 is SGHAT and CDR2 FQDESV (reference sequence). CDR3 amino acids: CASSLSTGGLGNSPLHF. In DNA form, the CDR3 reads TGTGCCAGCAGCTTATCGACAGGGGGCCTCGGTAATTCACCCCTCCACTTT.

This clonotype was recorded a few times. This sequence joins TRBV25-1 and TRBJ2-3; D may be TRBD1 (6 bases). Germline-derived CDR1 and CDR2 are MGHDK and SYGVNS. The CDR3 covers 18 residues. V dropped 2 bases and J dropped 1 base, with 19 bases sitting between them. CDR3: CASSEGYRVRYGTDTQYF. The CDR3 DNA sequence: TGTGCCAGCAGTGAAGGATACAGGGTACGATACGGCACAGATACGCAGTATTTT.

This clonotype was found many times. The chain combines TRBV29-1 with TRBJ2-7; 9 bases match TRBD1. CDR1 is SQVTM and CDR2 is ANQGSEA in the germline V gene. The CDR3 is 12 residues long. V shed 6 bases and J 3 bases; nucleotides not matched to a gene: 3. CDR3 coding DNA: TGCAGCGTGGGGACAGGGTACTACGAGCAGTACTTC. This translates into CSVGTGYYEQYF.

The chain links TRBV20-1 to TRBJ2-3; D may be TRBD1 or TRBD2 (5 bases each). The germline V gene has CDR1 DFQATT and CDR2 SNEGSKA (reference sequence). V was shortened by 2 bases and J by 3 bases, with 12 bases between the two germline ends. This CDR3 spans 14 amino acids. The CDR3 loop is CSARSGRGTDTQYF. DNA for the CDR3: TGCAGTGCTAGATCGGGGCGAGGGACAGATACGCAGTATTTT.

V usage is TRBV27 and J usage is TRBJ2-1; TRBD2 is a possible D gene (5 bases). V gave up 5 bases and J gave up 0 bases, with 14 bases separating them. Germline V CDR1 and CDR2: MNHEY, SMNVEV (reference sequence). The CDR3 is 16 amino acids. CDR3 coding DNA: TGTGCCAGCAGTCCCCGGACTTATAGCTCCTACAATGAGCAGTTCTTC. Translation gives CASSPRTYSSYNEQFF.

This CDR3 reads CASSSPGTSAYEQYF. The CDR3, as DNA: TGTGCCAGCAGTTCCCCCGGGACTTCCGCCTACGAGCAGTACTTC. The rearrangement uses TRBV28 and TRBJ2-7; tentative D call: TRBD2 (6 bases). This CDR3 has 15 amino acids. Germline V gives CDR1 MDHEN, CDR2 SYDVKM. The V end lost 4 bases, the J end lost 2 bases, and 15 bases lay between the germline ends.